This T cell receptor (beta chain) was profiled in a study of T cells in Graves' hyperthyroidism and ophthalmopathy. Using RNA transcripts as the source, TCR beta CDR3 regions were amplified. The TCR CDR3 was amplified in a first-round RT-PCR using the HTBI primer set. MiXCR, applied by TCRdb to the multiplex PCR reads, yields one record per CDR3 protein. The sample shows around 290,000 distinct CDR3 sequences, approximately 12% of them seen only once. Diagnoses used clinical symptoms, serum thyroxine and TRAb, thyroid ultrasound and orbital computed tomography. Blood was obtained at the first hyperthyroidism diagnosis, which preceded any ophthalmopathy symptoms. Whole-study findings and limits: Ophthalmopathy, as predicted by the model, came a median about seven months after the prediction. In the analysis, a 13 V-J model separated ophthalmopathy from stable hyperthyroidism.

Turning to this clonotype: What it recognizes is unknown.

The CDR3 spans 16 residues. J was trimmed by 1 base and V by 7 bases; bases with no gene match: 9. CDR1 and CDR2 from the germline V gene are LNHDA and SQIVND (reference sequence). V gene TRBV19 combines with J gene TRBJ2-2; 7 bases map to TRBD1. This clonotype originated in a woman aged 25-40 years with Graves' hyperthyroidism that later progressed to Graves' ophthalmopathy. The sequencing sample was made of blood. The CDR3 loop reads CASTPGTDLNTGELFF. The DNA for the CDR3 is TGTGCCAGTACCCCAGGGACAGATCTGAACACCGGGGAGCTGTTTTTT.